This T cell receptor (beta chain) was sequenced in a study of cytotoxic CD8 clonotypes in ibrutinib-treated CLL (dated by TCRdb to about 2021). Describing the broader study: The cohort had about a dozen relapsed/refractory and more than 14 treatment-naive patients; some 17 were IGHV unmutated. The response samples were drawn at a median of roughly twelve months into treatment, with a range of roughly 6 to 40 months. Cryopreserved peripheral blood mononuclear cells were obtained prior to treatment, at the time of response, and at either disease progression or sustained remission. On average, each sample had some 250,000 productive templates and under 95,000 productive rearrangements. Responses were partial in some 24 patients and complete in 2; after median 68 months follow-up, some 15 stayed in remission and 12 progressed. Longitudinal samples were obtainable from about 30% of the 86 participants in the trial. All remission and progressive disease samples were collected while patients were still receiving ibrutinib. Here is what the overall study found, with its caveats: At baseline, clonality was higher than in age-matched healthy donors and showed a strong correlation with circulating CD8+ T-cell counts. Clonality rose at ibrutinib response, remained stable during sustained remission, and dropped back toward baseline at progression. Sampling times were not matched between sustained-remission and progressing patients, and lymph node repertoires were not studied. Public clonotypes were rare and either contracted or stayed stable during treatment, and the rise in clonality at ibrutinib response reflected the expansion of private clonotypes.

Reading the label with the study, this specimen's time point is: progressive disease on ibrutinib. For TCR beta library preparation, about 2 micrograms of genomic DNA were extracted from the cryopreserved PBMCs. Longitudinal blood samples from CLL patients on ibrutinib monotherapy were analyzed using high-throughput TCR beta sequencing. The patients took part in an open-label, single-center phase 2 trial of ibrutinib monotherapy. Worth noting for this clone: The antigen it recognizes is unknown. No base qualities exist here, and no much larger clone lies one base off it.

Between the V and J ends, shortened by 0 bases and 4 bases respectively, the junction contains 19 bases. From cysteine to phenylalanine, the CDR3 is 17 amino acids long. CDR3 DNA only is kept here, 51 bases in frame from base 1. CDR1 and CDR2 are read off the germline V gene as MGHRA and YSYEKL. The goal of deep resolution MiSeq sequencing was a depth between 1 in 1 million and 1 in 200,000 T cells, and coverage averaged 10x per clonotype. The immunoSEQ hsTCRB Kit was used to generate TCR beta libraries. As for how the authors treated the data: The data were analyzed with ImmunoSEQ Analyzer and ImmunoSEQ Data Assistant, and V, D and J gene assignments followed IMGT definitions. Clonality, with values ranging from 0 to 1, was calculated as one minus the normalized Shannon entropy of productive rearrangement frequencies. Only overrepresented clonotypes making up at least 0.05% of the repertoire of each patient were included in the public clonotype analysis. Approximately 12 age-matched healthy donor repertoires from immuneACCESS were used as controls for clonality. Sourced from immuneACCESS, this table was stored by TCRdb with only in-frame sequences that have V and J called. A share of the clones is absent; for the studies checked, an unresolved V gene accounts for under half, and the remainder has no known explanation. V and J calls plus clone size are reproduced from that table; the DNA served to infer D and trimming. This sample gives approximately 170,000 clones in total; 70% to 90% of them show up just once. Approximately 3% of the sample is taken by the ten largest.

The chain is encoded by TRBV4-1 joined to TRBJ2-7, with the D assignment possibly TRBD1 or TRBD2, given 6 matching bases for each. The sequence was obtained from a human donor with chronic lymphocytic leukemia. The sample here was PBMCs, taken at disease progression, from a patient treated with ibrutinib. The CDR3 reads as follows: CASSQESVGGRSYEQYF. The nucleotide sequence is TGCGCCAGCAGCCAAGAGAGTGTGGGGGGCCGGAGTTACGAGCAGTACTTC.